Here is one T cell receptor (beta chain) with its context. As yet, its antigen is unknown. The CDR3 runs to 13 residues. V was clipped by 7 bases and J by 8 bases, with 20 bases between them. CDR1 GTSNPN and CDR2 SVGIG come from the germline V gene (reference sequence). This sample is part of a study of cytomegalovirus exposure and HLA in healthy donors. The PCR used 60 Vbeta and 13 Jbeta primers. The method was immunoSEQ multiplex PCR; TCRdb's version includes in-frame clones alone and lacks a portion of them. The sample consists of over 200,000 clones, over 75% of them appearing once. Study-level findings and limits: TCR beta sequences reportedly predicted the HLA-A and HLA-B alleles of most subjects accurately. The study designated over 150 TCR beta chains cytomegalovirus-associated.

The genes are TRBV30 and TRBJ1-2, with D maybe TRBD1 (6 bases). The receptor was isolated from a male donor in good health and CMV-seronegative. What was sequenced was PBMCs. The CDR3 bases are TGTGCCTCACTTACAGGGATTTCTTTGGGCTACACCTTC. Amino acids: CASLTGISLGYTF.